Listed here are 31 T cell receptor beta chains from one sample, sequenced in a study of shared clonotypes between healthy human individuals. The data were produced by immunoSEQ multiplex PCR, yet TCRdb's version contains in-frame clones alone and is incomplete. The sample includes about 2.3 million clones, more than 85% of them seen just once. The sample consisted of naive CD4+ T cells from PBMCs. Noted subset: CD45RA+ positively selected. These receptors were obtained from a man younger than 30 in good health. Some clones in this sample may be carry-over from other donors' samples.

This clone was counted a few times. Other DNA variants within this sample encode the same CDR3. The chain uses TRBV2 and TRBJ2-1; D is undetermined. This CDR3 is built from 14 residues. Looked up from germline, CDR1 is SNHLY and CDR2 is FYNNEI. Trimming cost V 3 bases and J 0 bases, with 6 bases left between them. The CDR3 DNA reads as TGTGCCAGCAGTGAGAGAAGCTCCTACAATGAGCAGTTCTTC. Translation gives CASSERSSYNEQFF.

The chain couples TRBV18 to TRBJ1-3; D not certain. V lost 1 base, J lost 2 bases, and 12 bases lay in between. CDR3 length equals 16 residues. Germline V gene sequence: CDR1 KGHSH, CDR2 LQKENI. For the CDR3, the DNA is TGTGCCAGCTCACCACAAAGTTTCAGCCCTGGAAACACCATATATTTT. Amino acids: CASSPQSFSPGNTIYF.

This chain uses TRBV5-1 with TRBJ2-4; 9 bases align to TRBD1. The CDR3 is 16 residues long. The V and J ends lost 2 bases and 6 bases, in that order; junction bases with no gene match: 9. Germline CDR1 SGHRS, CDR2 YFSETQ. CDR3 amino acids: CASSLAGQGRGNIQYF. CDR3 bases: TGCGCCAGCAGCTTAGCAGGACAGGGGAGGGGAAACATTCAGTACTTC.

This clone was seen a few times. V gene TRBV10-1 combines with J gene TRBJ2-7; 12 bases align to TRBD2. The junction had 3 bases not matched to a gene; V was cut back by 4 bases and J by 2 bases. The germline V gene has CDR1 WNHNN and CDR2 SYGVQD (reference sequence). The CDR3 runs to 15 residues. Here the CDR3 reads CASSALAGGPYEQYF. The CDR3 DNA sequence: TGCGCCAGCAGTGCACTAGCGGGAGGTCCCTACGAGCAGTACTTC.

The chain combines TRBV5-1 with TRBJ1-6; D unclear. CDR1 is SGHRS and CDR2 is YFSETQ in the germline V gene. This CDR3 is built from 17 residues. The V end lost 0 bases, the J end lost 5 bases, and 15 bases lay between the germline ends. The CDR3: CASSLARAIFDNSPLHF. CDR3 in DNA: TGCGCCAGCAGCTTGGCGCGAGCCATCTTTGATAATTCACCCCTCCACTTT.

The rearrangement joins TRBV7-2 to TRBJ1-1; D unresolved. CDR1 is SGHTA and CDR2 is FQGNSA in the germline V gene. This CDR3 contains 12 residues. The V end lost 2 bases, the J end lost 12 bases, and 13 bases lay between the germline ends. For the CDR3, the DNA is TGTGCCAGCAGCTTAATCAGGCGATGGACTTTCTTT. Translation gives CASSLIRRWTFF.

This clone has only one observation. The rearrangement uses TRBV4-3 and TRBJ2-4; perhaps TRBD1 as D (7 bases). Germline V gene sequence: CDR1 LGHNA, CDR2 YSLEER. This CDR3 comprises 20 residues. Trimming pared 0 bases from V and 0 bases from J, leaving 21 bases between. The CDR3 loop reads CASSQEGPRGADLAKNIQYF. CDR3 sequence (DNA): TGCGCCAGCAGCCAAGAGGGGCCCAGGGGGGCCGACCTAGCCAAAAACATTCAGTACTTC.

V gene TRBV28 combines with J gene TRBJ2-7; 8 positions agree with TRBD2. Germline values: CDR1 MDHEN, CDR2 SYDVKM. Trimming took 5 bases from V and 3 from J; bases not matched to a gene: 27. The CDR3 is 21 amino acids. The CDR3 DNA reads TGTGCCAGCAGTCCCTACGGACTAGCTTTAACGCTCAGGATAAAGATCTACGAGCAGTACTTC. Amino acid sequence: CASSPYGLALTLRIKIYEQYF.

The genes are TRBV5-6 and TRBJ1-4; TRBD1 is a possible D gene (6 bases). Between the trimmed V and J ends, which lost 1 base and 7 bases, there was a span of 14 bases. The CDR3 totals 15 residues. Germline V gene sequence: CDR1 SGHDT, CDR2 YYEEEE. The CDR3: CASSLYPRGGEKLFF. The CDR3 DNA follows: TGTGCCAGCAGCTTGTACCCCAGGGGTGGTGAAAAACTGTTTTTT.

The chain recombines TRBV27 with TRBJ2-7; D may be TRBD1 or TRBD2 (5 bases each). This CDR3 is built from 14 residues. Trimming took 7 bases from V and 0 from J, leaving 13 bases between them. Germline V gene sequence: CDR1 MNHEY, CDR2 SMNVEV (reference sequence). CDR3 nucleotides: TGTGCCAGCATGAGGGGCCTTAGCTCCTACGAGCAGTACTTC. Translating gives CASMRGLSSYEQYF.

The V gene is TRBV13, the J gene TRBJ1-2; D is undetermined. Trimming removed 5 bases from V and 6 bases from J, with 19 bases in between. Germline assignment: CDR1 PRHDT and CDR2 FYEKMQ (reference sequence). The CDR3 contains 15 residues. The CDR3 coding sequence is TGTGCCAGCAGCCAGACCGGACGGGAGAGGGATGGCTACACCTTC. This translates into CASSQTGRERDGYTF.

The V call is TRBV6-6, the J call TRBJ2-7; maybe TRBD2 (7 bases). CDR1 and CDR2 (germline): MNHNY, SVGAGI (reference sequence). V lost 6 bases to trimming and J lost 3 bases, with 12 bases between them. CDR3 size: 13 residues. CDR3 sequence reads: CASRGGTSYEQYF. The CDR3 nucleotides are TGTGCCAGCAGGGGAGGGACAAGCTACGAGCAGTACTTC.

The chain joins TRBV19 to TRBJ2-3; D may be TRBD1 (5 bases). This CDR3 has 16 residues. Germline CDR1 and CDR2: LNHDA and SQIVND (reference sequence). The V gene lost 3 bases and the J gene lost 0 bases, with 13 bases spanning the gap. The CDR3 region has the DNA TGTGCCAGTAGTATTTTAACAGGCCTAAGCACAGATACGCAGTATTTT. It specifies CASSILTGLSTDTQYF.

This clone has a single count. The chain recombines TRBV11-2 with TRBJ2-7; 8 bases map to TRBD2. Germline values: CDR1 SGHAT, CDR2 FQNNGV. Unmatched junction bases numbered 8, after V lost 4 bases and J lost 3 bases. The CDR3 loop spans 15 amino acids. CDR3 coding DNA: TGTGCCAGCAGCTATCGGGGGGGAGGAAACTACGAGCAGTACTTC. This translates into CASSYRGGGNYEQYF. The variable domain in full, completed from reference TRBV11-2 and TRBJ2-7, reads EAGVAQSPRYKIIEKRQSVAFWCNPISGHATLYWYQQILGQGPKLLIQFQNNGVVDDSQLPKDRFSAERLKGVDSTLKIQPAKLEDSAVYLCASSYRGGGNYEQYFGPGTRLTVT.

V gene TRBV7-2 combines with J gene TRBJ1-2, with D tentatively TRBD1 (6 bases). Germline V gene sequence: CDR1 SGHTA, CDR2 FQGNSA. The CDR3 is 18 amino acids. V lost 1 base and J 4 bases, leaving 22 bases between the germline ends. Here the CDR3 reads CASSLVKGGGGYGYGYTF. The DNA of the CDR3 is TGTGCCAGCAGCTTAGTTAAGGGGGGCGGCGGTTACGGCTATGGCTACACCTTC.

J is TRBJ2-1 and V is TRBV5-1, with 8 bases matching TRBD2. The CDR3 totals 14 residues. The ends lost 4 bases at V and 7 bases at J; junction bases unmatched: 7. The germline gives CDR1 SGHRS, CDR2 YFSETQ. Here the CDR3 DNA reads TGCGCCAGCAGCCGCGGGACTAGTAATAATGAGCAGTTCTTC. Translating it yields CASSRGTSNNEQFF.

This clone was counted once. The chain recombines TRBV5-1 with TRBJ2-5, with D unclear. V lost 4 bases to trimming and J lost 2 bases, with 9 bases between them. This CDR3 region has 13 residues. Per the germline V gene, CDR1 is SGHRS and CDR2 is YFSETQ. CDR3 region: CASSPGSQETQYF. The CDR3, as DNA: TGCGCCAGCAGCCCCGGATCACAAGAGACCCAGTACTTC.

V is TRBV10-2 and J is TRBJ1-1; the D gene is possibly TRBD1 (6 bases). The germline V and J ends were trimmed by 6 bases and 5 bases, with 19 bases remaining between them. Germline assignment: CDR1 WSHSY and CDR2 SAAADI. The CDR3 has 15 amino acids. CDR3 loop: CASRSGGASGTEAFF. The CDR3 DNA reads as TGCGCCAGCAGGAGTGGGGGCGCTTCTGGTACTGAAGCTTTCTTT.

This sequence joins TRBV5-1 and TRBJ1-1; tentatively, D is TRBD1 (6 bases). The ends were cut back, 6 bases at V and 4 bases at J, with 19 bases in the middle. This CDR3 is 15 amino acids long. Germline loops: CDR1 SGHRS, CDR2 YFSETQ. The CDR3 loop is CASTLVGGGGTEAFF. The CDR3 DNA reads TGCGCCAGCACCCTTGTGGGGGGGGGCGGCACTGAAGCTTTCTTT.

The genes are TRBV11-2 and TRBJ2-7, with 10 bases aligning to TRBD2. Germline assignment: CDR1 SGHAT and CDR2 FQNNGV. The J segment lost 2 bases and the V segment lost 3 bases, leaving 10 bases of the junction unmatched. The CDR3 runs to 17 residues. DNA of the CDR3: TGTGCCAGCAGCTTCCCCTCAGCGGGAGGGCCCACCTACGAGCAGTACTTC. Translation: CASSFPSAGGPTYEQYF.

The rearrangement uses TRBV5-1 and TRBJ2-7, with D possibly being TRBD2 (5 bases). V was pared by 2 bases and J by 5 bases, with 14 bases between. This CDR3 contains 14 residues. The germline gives CDR1 SGHRS, CDR2 YFSETQ. CDR3: CASSFLSRGDEQYF. CDR3 sequence (DNA): TGCGCCAGCAGCTTCCTTTCCCGGGGAGACGAGCAGTACTTC.

This chain links TRBV7-9 with TRBJ1-5; D gene uncertain. Deletions cut 5 bases from V and 2 bases from J, with 10 bases between. The germline CDR1 and CDR2 sequences are SEHNR and FQNEAQ (reference sequence). The CDR3 covers 14 residues. CDR3 sequence reads: CASSGVGGNQPQHF. The CDR3 nucleotides read TGTGCCAGCAGCGGGGTAGGCGGCAATCAGCCCCAGCATTTT.

This sequence joins TRBV29-1 and TRBJ1-2, with unresolved D. Between the trimmed V and J ends, which lost 4 bases and 3 bases, there was a span of 9 bases. CDR3 length: 12 residues. Germline V gene data show CDR1 as SQVTM and CDR2 as ANQGSEA. The CDR3 region is CSVAGSDYGYTF. The DNA for the CDR3 is TGCAGCGTTGCTGGGTCTGACTATGGCTACACCTTC.

This rearrangement joins TRBV28 to TRBJ1-1; D call uncertain. The CDR3 sequence is 14 residues long. Germline V gene lookup returns CDR1 MDHEN and CDR2 SYDVKM. V was cut by 2 bases and J by 1 base, with 8 bases left in between. In nucleotides, the CDR3 is TGTGCCAGCAGTTTAACTGAGAGGAACACTGAAGCTTTCTTT. This encodes CASSLTERNTEAFF.

The chain recombines TRBV5-5 with TRBJ2-3; D is uncertain. The CDR3 contains 12 residues. V was trimmed by 4 bases and J by 5 bases, leaving 8 bases between them. Germline V gene sequence: CDR1 SGHKS, CDR2 YYEKEE (reference sequence). In nucleotides, the CDR3 is TGTGCCAGCAGCCCCGCCCGAGATACGCAGTATTTT. Translating it yields CASSPARDTQYF.

The gene calls are TRBV9 and TRBJ2-4, with TRBD2 identical over 8 bases. The V segment lost 2 bases and the J segment 5 bases; nucleotides outside the gene matches: 6. CDR3 size: 15 residues. Looked up from germline, CDR1 is SGDLS and CDR2 is YYNGEE. CDR3 nucleotide sequence: TGTGCCAGCAGCGTTAGCGGGGTAAGGGAAAACATTCAGTACTTC. This encodes CASSVSGVRENIQYF.

The chain is built from TRBV19 and TRBJ1-1, with TRBD1 as a possible D gene (5 bases). Trimming left V 5 bases short and J 3 bases short, with 16 bases between. This CDR3 contains 15 residues. Germline CDR1 is LNHDA and CDR2 is SQIVND (reference sequence). The CDR3 loop reads CASSRGQGADTEAFF. For the CDR3, the DNA is TGTGCCAGTAGTCGGGGTCAGGGTGCGGACACTGAAGCTTTCTTT.

On this clone itself: The identical CDR3 is also encoded by other nucleotide sequences in the sample. The genes are TRBV5-1 and TRBJ1-5, with a possible D match to TRBD1 (5 bases). Per the germline V gene, CDR1 is SGHRS and CDR2 is YFSETQ. The CDR3 is made up of 15 amino acids. V lost 4 bases and J 2 bases, leaving 13 bases between the germline ends. DNA for the CDR3: TGCGCCAGCAGCCCCGGGGGGGGTGGCAATCAGCCCCAGCATTTT. Translating gives CASSPGGGGNQPQHF.

The chain combines TRBV19 with TRBJ1-2, with 7 bases identical to TRBD1. V shed 6 bases and J 4 bases; nucleotides not matched to a gene: 5. Germline CDR1 and CDR2: LNHDA and SQIVND (reference sequence). This CDR3 is built from 13 residues. CDR3 protein: CASRPQGPYGYTF. The CDR3 DNA follows: TGTGCCAGTAGACCACAGGGGCCCTATGGCTACACCTTC.

The genes are TRBV2 and TRBJ2-5; 10 positions match TRBD1. CDR1 and CDR2 (germline): SNHLY, FYNNEI. The CDR3 runs to 18 residues. J gave up 2 bases and V 5 bases, and 14 bases lay outside the gene matches. Written as DNA, the CDR3 is TGTGCCAGCAGTTTCCCACTCTCCGGGACAGGGGTACAAGAGACCCAGTACTTC. Translated, it gives CASSFPLSGTGVQETQYF. Drawing the rest from reference TRBV2 and TRBJ2-5, the complete variable domain is EPEVTQTPSHQVTQMGQEVILRCVPISNHLYFYWYRQILGQKVEFLVSFYNNEISEKSEIFDDQFSVERPDGSNFTLKIRSTKLEDSAMYFCASSFPLSGTGVQETQYFGPGTRLLVL.

This clone was observed a single time. The V gene is TRBV27, the J gene TRBJ1-2; 12 bases are a match to TRBD1. CDR1 MNHEY and CDR2 SMNVEV come from the germline V gene (reference sequence). J was trimmed by 2 bases and V by 5 bases; bases with no gene match: 9. The CDR3 is 17 amino acids. As DNA, the CDR3 is TGTGCCAGCAGTCCTCGGGACAGGGGGCCAGAGAACTATGGCTACACCTTC. Its protein is CASSPRDRGPENYGYTF.